This TCR beta chain emerged from a study of beta chain features in type 1 diabetes (dated by TCRdb to between 2018 and 2020). With respect to the entire study: No differences in mean age, gender distribution, total cell number or subset yield were found between patients and healthy donors. The study compared the TCRB repertoires of sorted circulating CD4+ T cell subsets in recently diagnosed type 1 diabetes patients with those in matched healthy donors. Regulatory and stem cell-like memory subsets were isolated from only 8 patients and about eight healthy donors, whereas naive and central memory subsets came from all 30 or so donors. A total of some 110 million sorted cells were examined across all samples, and the number of cells per subset was strongly correlated with RNA yield.

Each donor gave one peripheral blood draw, about 100 mL on average, collected into heparinised tubes. A BD FACSAria II was used to sort naive, central memory, regulatory and stem cell-like memory CD4+ T cells with a panel that included CD45RO, CCR7, CD25, CD127, CD95 and CD27. A purity above 95% was achieved for all sorted populations. PBMCs were isolated immediately by Lymphoprep density gradient centrifugation and stained directly without culture. So that batch effects would be minimized, each experiment stained and sorted samples in pairs, pairing one healthy donor with one patient. Broad study findings and their caveats: Because cDNA rather than genomic DNA was sequenced, highly expressing activated cells could have been over-represented, although no difference in activation and CD3 levels was found between groups. Naive, central memory and regulatory TCRB repertoires appeared to be more similar among patients than among healthy donors. Only small numbers of individuals were included in the HLA sub-analyses, which left unresolved whether HLA type had any influence on TCRB rearrangement. A moderate but significant shortening of TCRB CDR3 length was observed in type 1 diabetes patients in all four CD4+ subsets. Shorter templates might have been favored by PCR, but patient and control samples were amplified and corrected together, so both groups would have been affected equally by any skew. Fewer insertions and more nucleotide deletions at VDJ recombination sites were observed in patients with type 1 diabetes, implying thymic rearrangement abnormalities.

The entire amount of isolated RNA was reverse transcribed using the High Capacity cDNA Reverse Transcription Kit, so the sequenced TCRB transcripts were expressed ones. Deep immunoSEQ sequencing was performed on naive, central memory and regulatory T cell samples, with an average of around 3.4 million total reads per sample. After sorted cells were lysed in RLT buffer, RNA was extracted with DNase-treated RNeasy Micro or Mini kits, with the choice depending on cell number. Each cell subset was processed separately to prevent cross-contamination, with patient and healthy donor samples processed together. The immunoSEQ multiplex PCR was used to amplify TCRB sequences from cDNA, generating 87-bp fragments that spanned the CDR3 region. Sequencing of the amplicons was performed on the Illumina HiSeq platform. In the paper's pipeline: Synthetic template baselines were used to correct PCR bias computationally, reads within Hamming distance 2 were collapsed together, and singletons that could not be merged were discarded. By aligning reads against IMGT, V, D and J genes, CDR3 length, and insertions or deletions at six rearrangement sites were assigned. Within each subset, clonotype counts were normalized to sorted cell number, after which true diversity and Gini coefficients were computed with the tcR R package. The overlap coefficient, calculated on TCRB nucleotide sequences, was used to quantify repertoire sharing. Out-of-frame TCRB sequences from naive cells were analyzed as a proxy for the pre-selection repertoire. Not all clones reach the TCRdb copy of this immuneACCESS table, which keeps in-frame sequences only. Checked studies attribute under half of the gap to unresolved V genes and leave the rest unexplained. From that table come the V and J calls and clone size; the DNA was used to work out D and trimming. The sample includes nearly 700,000 clones, with 13% observed a single time. Jointly, the top ten make up less than 0.025% of the sample.

This clone turned up a few times. Its antigen has not been determined. The sample holds no much larger clone one base away, and base qualities are not on file. Clipping removes 6 bases from V and 2 bases from J, with 10 as the unmatched junction base count. CDR1 and CDR2, per the germline V gene, are MDHEN and SYDVKM. The CDR3 covers 16 residues, taking in both the cysteine and the phenylalanine. CDR3 DNA only is kept here, 48 bases in frame from base 1. The V gene is TRBV28 and the J gene is TRBJ2-1; 7 middle bases align to TRBD1. The receptor comes from a man aged 18 to 29 with type 1 diabetes. Material for sequencing was naive CD4+ T cells from blood. The sample's cell subset or site label, in plain terms: true naive CD4+ T cells. The CDR3: CASSPSGQAPYNEQFF. The DNA sequence follows: TGTGCCAGCAGCCCTTCAGGACAGGCGCCCTACAATGAGCAGTTCTTC.